This section outlines one TCR beta chain sequence together with its context. Its antigen remains unidentified. TCRdb's table, derived via immunoSEQ multiplex PCR, lists solely in-frame clones and lacks some. The sample has about 130,000 clones; approximately 92% are singletons. The sample comes from a study of T cell responses to AZD1222 COVID-19 vaccine. General study points: The donors showed a predominance of white British ancestry and of females, with possible underestimation of clonal diversity. Once two AZD1222 doses were given, Spike-specific TCR breadth and depth went up. Only six people who got AZD1222 tested seropositive at baseline.

Second-dose schedules of about 4 or about 12 weeks were combined. CDR1 KGHSH and CDR2 LQKENI come from the germline V gene. V lost 1 base and J lost 4, with 13 bases in between. The length of the CDR3 is 15 residues. The V call is TRBV18, the J call TRBJ1-1, with D perhaps TRBD1 (5 bases). The receptor was isolated from an adult who received the AZD1222 COVID-19 vaccine. The sequenced sample was peripheral blood, obtained 28 days after the second AZD1222 dose. The CDR3 DNA sequence: TGTGCCAGCTCACCACGGCAGGGAGAGAGCACTGAAGCTTTCTTT. It translates to CASSPRQGESTEAFF.